The 5 T cell receptor beta chains reported below all come from one sample, sequenced in a study of T cell repertoires in aging, cancer and after chemotherapy. TRB rearrangements spanning V, D and J were amplified using mixed TRB-A/B primers. One entry per CDR3 protein, called by TCRdb with MiXCR from the multiplex PCR reads. The sample records around 4,000 distinct CDR3 sequences, about 23% being singletons. TCR beta rearrangements were amplified from peripheral blood genomic DNA. Sequencing was performed on blood. The receptors shown here come from a human donor in good health. The donor label of this sample is uncertain.

In this sample, this clonotype is medium-sized. This chain links TRBV6-4 with TRBJ2-1, with TRBD2 identical over 9 bases. Per the germline V gene, CDR1 is MRHNA and CDR2 is SNTAGT. Trimming cost V 5 bases and J 6 bases; bases outside gene matches: 5. There are 14 residues in the CDR3. The CDR3 is CASSLAGESNEQFF. For the CDR3, the DNA is TGTGCCAGCAGTTTAGCGGGAGAATCCAATGAGCAGTTCTTC.

By sample fraction, this clonotype is medium-sized. The chain couples TRBV6-4 to TRBJ2-3; either TRBD1 or TRBD2 may supply D (6 bases each). Germline-derived CDR1 and CDR2 are MRHNA and SNTAGT. Trimming shortened V by 2 bases and J by 0 bases, and 9 bases separated the two germline ends. The CDR3 sequence is 15 residues long. The CDR3: CASSDRGESTDTQYF. The CDR3 DNA reads TGTGCCAGCAGTGACAGGGGGGAGAGCACAGATACGCAGTATTTT.

This chain links TRBV27 with TRBJ1-1; D gene unclear. The CDR3 is made up of 13 amino acids. V was clipped by 8 bases and J by 10 bases, with 20 bases between them. CDR1 is MNHEY and CDR2 is SMNVEV in the germline V gene (reference sequence). CDR3 in amino acids: CASLERKGLRAFF. CDR3 nucleotide sequence: TGTGCCAGCCTCGAGAGGAAAGGCCTAAGAGCTTTCTTT.

This clonotype is labeled hyperexpanded. J is TRBJ2-2 and V is TRBV19; D gene uncertain. CDR1 and CDR2 (germline): LNHDA, SQIVND (reference sequence). Trimming took off 2 bases at V and 7 bases at J, with 5 bases between the two ends. This CDR3 has 12 amino acids. The CDR3 loop is CASSIRSGELFF. Here the CDR3 DNA reads TGTGCCAGTAGTATAAGGAGCGGGGAGCTGTTTTTT.

This clonotype was observed a few times. The chain uses TRBV6-2 or TRBV6-3 and TRBJ1-1; D is ambiguous. With 0 bases removed from V and 5 bases from J, the gap between germline ends came to 10 bases. Germline V lookup: CDR1 MNHEY, CDR2 SVGEGT. CDR3 length: 14 residues. The CDR3: CASSYSIALTEAFF. In nucleotides, the CDR3 is TGTGCCAGCAGTTACTCGATTGCCCTTACTGAAGCTTTCTTT.